The entry that follows covers one T cell receptor beta chain sequence. Per the study methods: Reference gene primer amplification in the assay estimated nucleated cell counts. The protocol was immunoSEQ multiplex PCR, while the TCRdb copy is restricted to in-frame clones and leaves out a portion. V, J and clone size are taken as reported in that table, and D and trimming were inferred from the DNA itself. The sample has fewer than 250,000 clones; approximately 81% are singletons. V trimming: 6 bases; J trimming: 11 bases; junction bases outside the gene matches: 20. This CDR3 spans 16 amino acids. Germline CDR1 and CDR2: LNHNV and YYDKDF (reference sequence). The data stem from a study of blood T cell repertoires in COVID-19. Whole-study context: Acute and convalescent COVID-19 specimens originated in the United States, Italy and Spain. In each case, the material was cDNA or gDNA derived from T cells, B-cell-depleted T cells, or PBMCs.

The V gene is TRBV15, the J gene TRBJ2-3; the match to TRBD2 covers 7 bases. This receptor was identified in a man aged 25-40 years with active or convalescent COVID-19. Sequenced input: peripheral blood. The CDR3 sequence: CATSTRRREGPLRQYF. CDR3 DNA: TGTGCCACCAGTACCCGCCGGAGGGAGGGCCCCCTAAGGCAGTATTTT.